Shown below are 27 T cell receptor beta chains from a single sample sequenced in a study of T cell repertoires in cytomegalovirus infection. TCRdb independently ran MiXCR on the reads; one entry per CDR3 protein. The data hold about 570,000 distinct CDR3 sequences, with almost 40% observed a single time. The antigens for these receptors are not known. This sample comprised cultured PBMCs, obtained from culture after CMV antigen stimulation. Receptors were obtained from a human donor in good health (CMV status not recorded). Some clones in this sample may be carry-over from other donors' samples.

The chain has TRBV6-1 and TRBJ2-3, with TRBD2 identical over 7 bases. Germline CDR1 and CDR2: MNHNS and SASEGT. Trimming cost V 2 bases and J 5 bases; bases outside gene matches: 19. There are 19 residues in the CDR3. The CDR3 DNA follows: TGTGCCAGCAGTGAAAAACGTCTGAAGGGGCGGGGGAATCGAGATACGCAGTATTTT. It codes for CASSEKRLKGRGNRDTQYF.

This clonotype was seen repeatedly, ten times or more. This chain joins TRBV7-2 and TRBJ2-3, with 9 bases lining up with TRBD1. The CDR3 covers 14 residues. V was clipped by 5 bases and J by 5 bases; unmatched bases: 5. CDR1 is SGHTA, CDR2 FQGNSA, per germline. The CDR3 is CASSLGQGVDTQYF. Here the CDR3 DNA reads TGTGCCAGCAGCCTGGGACAGGGTGTAGATACGCAGTATTTT.

This clonotype was recorded a few times. The V and J genes are TRBV6-2 or TRBV6-3 and TRBJ2-1; TRBD2 matches at 14 bases. Trimming took 6 bases from V and 8 from J; bases not matched to a gene: 15. The CDR3 length is 18 residues. Germline V gives CDR1 MNHEY, CDR2 SVGEGT. This CDR3 reads CASRAYSLGLAGGDEQFF. CDR3 nucleotide sequence: TGTGCCAGCAGAGCTTATTCCCTCGGACTAGCGGGAGGTGATGAGCAGTTCTTC.

The CDR3 region has the DNA TGTGCCAGCAGCTCCAGCCTGGTCGATGAGCAGTTCTTC. As protein: CASSSSLVDEQFF. This chain uses TRBV7-9 with TRBJ2-1; unclear D gene. Trimming took off 4 bases at V and 8 bases at J, with 12 bases between the two ends. The CDR3 spans 13 residues. Germline V gene data show CDR1 as SEHNR and CDR2 as FQNEAQ (reference sequence).

The V and J genes are TRBV15 and TRBJ1-1; D is unclear. The V end was cut by 5 bases, the J end by 0 bases, with 19 bases between. The germline gives CDR1 LNHNV, CDR2 YYDKDF (reference sequence). The CDR3 is 17 amino acids. The CDR3 DNA follows: TGTGCCACCAGCCCTCGACGGCTCGCGTTCTTGAACACTGAAGCTTTCTTT. This gives the protein CATSPRRLAFLNTEAFF.

The table lists this clonotype with many counts. The V gene is TRBV10-3, the J gene TRBJ2-5; tentatively, D is TRBD2 (5 bases). Trimming pared 3 bases from V and 7 bases from J, leaving 18 bases between. The CDR3 runs to 15 residues. The germline V gene has CDR1 ENHRY and CDR2 SYGVKD. The CDR3 coding sequence is TGTGCCATCAGTGAAGAAGCGGCCCCGGTTGGGACCCAGTACTTC. Translation gives CAISEEAAPVGTQYF.

This clonotype was counted only a few times. The chain carries TRBV7-8 and TRBJ2-5; D gene uncertain. V shed 1 base and J shed 2 bases, with 14 bases lying between them. CDR1 and CDR2 from the germline V gene are SGHVS and FQNEAQ. The CDR3 loop spans 16 amino acids. In DNA form, the CDR3 reads TGTGCCAGCAGCTTAGGTGTCAGCCCCAAACAAGAGACCCAGTACTTC. It codes for CASSLGVSPKQETQYF.

The chain uses TRBV12-3 or TRBV12-4 and TRBJ1-1; D is ambiguous. There are 18 residues in the CDR3. V dropped 6 bases and J dropped 0 bases, with 23 bases sitting between them. CDR3 in amino acids: CASREDGTLTFLNTEAFF. The CDR3, as DNA: TGTGCCAGCAGGGAAGACGGAACCCTGACTTTCTTGAACACTGAAGCTTTCTTT.

J is TRBJ1-5 and V is TRBV2; D might be TRBD1 (5 bases). V lost 2 bases and J lost 11, with 13 bases in between. The CDR3 is 13 residues long. Germline CDR1 and CDR2: SNHLY and FYNNEI. The CDR3 nucleotides read TGTGCCAGCAGTGAAATTGAACAGGCGTCCCAGCATTTT. Translated: CASSEIEQASQHF. Based on the CDR3 plus reference TRBV2 and TRBJ1-5, the full variable domain is EPEVTQTPSHQVTQMGQEVILRCVPISNHLYFYWYRQILGQKVEFLVSFYNNEISEKSEIFDDQFSVERPDGSNFTLKIRSTKLEDSAMYFCASSEIEQASQHFGDGTRLSIL.

A few counts support this clonotype. The rearrangement links TRBV12-3 or TRBV12-4 to TRBJ2-3; 7 nucleotides line up with TRBD2. CDR3 length equals 14 residues. V trimming: 3 bases; J trimming: 2 bases; junction bases outside the gene matches: 2. The CDR3 spells CASSLGTNTDTQYF. For the CDR3, the DNA is TGTGCCAGCAGTTTGGGGACTAACACAGATACGCAGTATTTT.

The genes are TRBV7-3 and TRBJ2-2, with D unclear. Trimming removed 4 bases at V and 0 bases at J, with 12 bases between. Germline V CDR1 and CDR2: SGHTA, FQGTGA. CDR3 size: 16 residues. The CDR3 here is CASSSNRPPNTGELFF. In DNA, the CDR3 is TGTGCCAGCAGCTCAAACCGCCCGCCGAACACCGGGGAGCTGTTTTTT.

The CDR3 DNA sequence: TGTGCCAGCAGGCGGGTGACGGAGACCCAGTACTTC. Its translation: CASRRVTETQYF. The J gene is TRBJ2-5, the V gene TRBV6-2 or TRBV6-3; a possible D gene is TRBD2 (5 bases). Germline CDR1 and CDR2: MNHEY and SVGEGT. With 6 bases removed from V and 5 bases from J, the gap between germline ends came to 10 bases. The CDR3 is 12 amino acids.

The chain has TRBV29-1 and TRBJ2-5, with unresolved D. Trimming removed 6 bases at V and 1 base at J, with 9 bases between. CDR3 length equals 12 residues. Germline CDR1 and CDR2: SQVTM and ANQGSEA. The CDR3 protein is CSVNSGQETQYF. CDR3 DNA: TGCAGCGTCAACTCGGGCCAAGAGACCCAGTACTTC.

The chain recombines TRBV7-9 with TRBJ2-3; D possibly uses TRBD1 or TRBD2 (5 bases each). Germline assignment: CDR1 SEHNR and CDR2 FQNEAQ (reference sequence). V was cut by 4 bases and J by 2 bases, with 13 bases left in between. This CDR3 contains 15 residues. The CDR3 bases are TGTGCCAGCAGCTCCTTAGACGGGGCCACAGATACGCAGTATTTT. Its protein product is CASSSLDGATDTQYF.

The CDR3, as DNA: TGTGCCAGCAGCTTAGTGGACCAGCGGACAGATACGCAGTATTTT. Translating it yields CASSLVDQRTDTQYF. The genes are TRBV7-9 and TRBJ2-3; D is perhaps TRBD2 (5 bases). The CDR3 sequence is 15 residues long. Trimming left V 1 base short and J 3 bases short, with 11 bases between. CDR1 and CDR2 (germline): SEHNR, FQNEAQ (reference sequence).

This chain connects TRBV2 to TRBJ2-1; TRBD2 matches at 14 bases. This CDR3 contains 15 residues. In germline, CDR1 is SNHLY, CDR2 FYNNEI. Unmatched junction bases numbered 7, after V lost 6 bases and J lost 9 bases. The CDR3 spells CASRGLAGVGGEQFF. CDR3 in DNA: TGTGCCAGCAGGGGACTAGCGGGAGTAGGTGGTGAGCAGTTCTTC.

This clonotype was observed a few times. CDR3: CASSRASGTGVYEQYF. The CDR3 bases are TGTGCCAGCAGCCGAGCGTCAGGGACAGGTGTCTACGAGCAGTACTTC. V is TRBV6-1 and J is TRBJ2-7; TRBD1 matches 8 bases. The junction had 13 bases not matched to a gene; V was cut back by 6 bases and J by 3 bases. CDR1 and CDR2 from the germline V gene are MNHNS and SASEGT. The CDR3 has 16 residues.

The chain employs TRBV28 and TRBJ1-3, with D tentatively TRBD1 (6 bases). This CDR3 contains 16 residues. Deletions cut 11 bases from V and 1 base from J, with 21 bases between. Germline CDR1 reads MDHEN; CDR2 reads SYDVKM. The CDR3 DNA is TGTGCCGGCGACTCCGGGGCCAGGGGATCTGGAAACACCATATATTTT. Protein sequence: CAGDSGARGSGNTIYF. Based on the CDR3 plus reference TRBV28 and TRBJ1-3, the full variable domain is DVKVTQSSRYLVKRTGEKVFLECVQDMDHENMFWYRQDPGLGLRLIYFSYDVKMKEKGDIPEGYSVSREKKERFSLILESASTNQTSMYLCAGDSGARGSGNTIYFGEGSWLTVV.

This chain links TRBV20-1 with TRBJ1-3; D is perhaps TRBD1 (6 bases). This CDR3 comprises 14 residues. V was clipped by 6 bases and J by 0 bases, with 12 bases between them. CDR1 and CDR2 from the germline V gene are DFQATT and SNEGSKA (reference sequence). The CDR3 sequence is CSARTGPSGNTIYF. In nucleotides, the CDR3 is TGCAGTGCGCGAACAGGGCCCTCTGGAAACACCATATATTTT.

The rearrangement joins TRBV18 to TRBJ1-5; 8 nucleotides agree with TRBD1. CDR3 size: 14 residues. The germline V gene encodes CDR1 KGHSH and CDR2 LQKENI. V shed 6 bases and J 6 bases; nucleotides not matched to a gene: 7. This chain's CDR3 is CASSDSGGGQPQHF. CDR3 sequence (DNA): TGTGCCAGCTCGGATTCAGGGGGCGGTCAGCCCCAGCATTTT. Complete variable domain (other parts from reference TRBV18 and TRBJ1-5): NAGVMQNPRHLVRRRGQEARLRCSPMKGHSHVYWYRQLPEEGLKFMVYLQKENIIDESGMPKERFSAEFPKEGPSILRIQQVVRGDSAAYFCASSDSGGGQPQHFGDGTRLSIL.

V usage is TRBV20-1 and J usage is TRBJ2-5; possible D gene TRBD1, 6 bases. V was pared by 6 bases and J by 5 bases, with 19 bases between. This CDR3 spans 14 amino acids. The germline V gene encodes CDR1 DFQATT and CDR2 SNEGSKA (reference sequence). The DNA of the CDR3 is TGCAGTGCCAACGGACAGTCCCGTCGTGAGACCCAGTACTTC. Amino acids: CSANGQSRRETQYF.

This clonotype was seen only a few times. CDR3 loop: CASSFYPSYEQYF. The CDR3 DNA follows: TGTGCCAGCAGCTTCTACCCCTCCTACGAGCAGTACTTC. The chain uses TRBV7-2 and TRBJ2-7; D is undetermined. Germline V gives CDR1 SGHTA, CDR2 FQGNSA. CDR3 length: 13 residues. V lost 3 bases and J lost 0, with 6 bases in between.

This clonotype was counted between two and nine times. Written as DNA, the CDR3 is TGTGCCAGCAGCTTATTAGGAGCAGGGTACAATGAGCAGTTCTTC. Its translation: CASSLLGAGYNEQFF. The genes are TRBV7-6 and TRBJ2-1, with TRBD1 as a possible D gene (5 bases). In germline, CDR1 is SGHVS, CDR2 FNYEAQ. The V gene lost 2 bases and the J gene lost 4 bases, with 12 bases spanning the gap. The CDR3 contains 15 residues.

This clonotype was seen more than once but under ten times. The chain uses TRBV7-2 and TRBJ1-1; D might be TRBD1 (5 bases). The germline V gene has CDR1 SGHTA and CDR2 FQGNSA. Trimming took off 3 bases at V and 0 bases at J, with 11 bases between the two ends. The CDR3 extends over 15 amino acids. The CDR3 coding sequence is TGTGCCAGCAGCTTCCAGGGCCCCCTGAACACTGAAGCTTTCTTT. Encoded protein: CASSFQGPLNTEAFF. The complete variable domain, with remaining parts taken from reference TRBV7-2 and TRBJ1-1, reads GAGVSQSPSNKVTEKGKDVELRCDPISGHTALYWYRQSLGQGLEFLIYFQGNSAPDKSGLPSDRFSAERTGGSVSTLTIQRTQQEDSAVYLCASSFQGPLNTEAFFGQGTRLTVV.

The CDR3 loop reads CASSPPPGLLRTYNSPLHF. The CDR3 coding sequence is TGTGCCAGCAGTCCCCCCCCGGGTCTACTGAGGACCTATAATTCACCCCTCCACTTT. This chain connects TRBV28 to TRBJ1-6, with no clear D. The ends were cut back, 5 bases at V and 2 bases at J, with 22 bases in the middle. Per the germline V gene, CDR1 is MDHEN and CDR2 is SYDVKM. The length of the CDR3 is 19 residues. The complete variable domain, with remaining parts taken from reference TRBV28 and TRBJ1-6, reads DVKVTQSSRYLVKRTGEKVFLECVQDMDHENMFWYRQDPGLGLRLIYFSYDVKMKEKGDIPEGYSVSREKKERFSLILESASTNQTSMYLCASSPPPGLLRTYNSPLHFGNGTRLTVT.

The genes are TRBV6-8 and TRBJ1-2; D call uncertain. V shed 6 bases and J shed 2 bases, with 10 bases lying between them. This CDR3 region has 13 residues. The germline gives CDR1 MNHGY, CDR2 SAAAGT. The CDR3 DNA reads as TGTGCCAGCAGCCAAAAATTAAACTATGGCTACACCTTC. This gives the protein CASSQKLNYGYTF.

This clonotype showed up many times. A much larger clone lies one base from this, so it may be a read error. This rearrangement joins TRBV7-2 to TRBJ1-1; no clear D gene. The V gene's germline CDR1 is SGHTA and CDR2 FQGNSA. This CDR3 has 13 amino acids. Trimming removed 2 bases from V and 1 base from J, with 5 bases in between. The CDR3 DNA reads TGTGCCAGCAGCTTAATGCAGAACACTGAAGCTTTCTTT. Translation gives CASSLMQNTEAFF.